This note documents a single T cell receptor beta chain sequence. The data were taken from a study of blood T cell repertoires in COVID-19. Across the study: Italy, Spain and the United States were the sources of the convalescent and acute COVID-19 samples. The analysed material was cDNA or gDNA that came from T cells, B-cell-depleted T cells, or PBMCs.

The V gene lost 3 bases and the J gene lost 6 bases, with 18 bases spanning the gap. The CDR3 covers 16 residues. CDR1 is LGHDT and CDR2 is YNNKEL in the germline V gene (reference sequence). Original data processing: Amplification of reference gene primers provided the estimated nucleated cell counts. Data came from immunoSEQ multiplex PCR; TCRdb stores just in-frame clones and leaves some out. The V and J calls and clone size come from that table; D and trimming were worked out from the DNA. The sample comprises 62,000 or so clones, 80% to 90% of which are singletons, and approximately 2.9% rests with the top ten.

Sequencing input: peripheral blood. The rearrangement uses TRBV3-1 (or the pseudogene TRBV3-2) and TRBJ1-5; D perhaps matches TRBD1 (5 bases). This TCR was recovered from a man aged 45-65 years with acute or convalescent COVID-19. CDR3 loop: CASSQDAGPRSQPQHF. CDR3 in DNA: TGTGCCAGCAGCCAGGACGCAGGGCCGCGTAGTCAGCCCCAGCATTTT.